A single sample gave rise to the 20 T cell receptor beta chains below, sequenced in a study of T cells expressing NK-cell markers. Using the 5' RACE reads, TCRdb records one entry per CDR3 protein without DNA. This sample's table has over 150,000 distinct CDR3 sequences. Specimen: blood T cells: a sorted CD56 or NKG2C T cell subset, CD4+ or CD8+ T cells, or bulk PBMC T cells (not recorded which). The source of these receptors is a man aged 18 to 69 in good health.

The chain is built from TRBV7-8 and TRBJ2-1; the D call of TRBD2 rests on TCRdb alone, since no DNA is present to check it. Germline V gene data show CDR1 as SGHVS and CDR2 as FQNEAQ. This CDR3 is 14 amino acids long. The CDR3: CASSLESGTRPKFF.

The V gene is TRBV9, the J gene TRBJ2-7; TCRdb names TRBD1, which stays unverified in the absence of DNA. Germline V CDR1 and CDR2: SGDLS, YYNGEE. CDR3 length equals 14 residues. The CDR3 here is CASSVGAGSYEQYF.

The chain employs TRBV7-3 and TRBJ2-3; the TCRdb call, TRBD2, lacks DNA for checking. CDR1 SGHTA and CDR2 FQGTGA come from the germline V gene. The CDR3 extends over 17 amino acids. CDR3 amino acids: CASSIMGLAGGPDTQYF.

V and J are TRBV13 and TRBJ2-2; TCRdb's D gene call, TRBD2, goes unchecked for lack of DNA. The CDR3 totals 17 residues. Germline V lookup: CDR1 PRHDT, CDR2 FYEKMQ (reference sequence). The CDR3 is CASSLGRLADPTGELFF.

The chain has TRBV4-1 and TRBJ2-3; lacking DNA, the TRBD2 call made by TCRdb goes unchecked. The CDR3 runs to 17 residues. Germline V lookup: CDR1 MGHRA, CDR2 YSYEKL. The CDR3: CASSQGGGGMGTDTQYF.

The chain employs TRBV12-5 and TRBJ2-3; TCRdb's D gene call, TRBD2, goes unchecked for lack of DNA. The CDR3 covers 16 residues. Germline V gene data show CDR1 as LGHNT and CDR2 as FRNRAP. The CDR3 sequence is CASGLVGRPQTDTQYF.

The chain has TRBV27 and TRBJ2-7; TCRdb indicates TRBD2, and absent DNA this call remains unverified. The CDR3 length is 14 residues. Germline V lookup: CDR1 MNHEY, CDR2 SMNVEV (reference sequence). The CDR3 here is CASSPGLVVGEQYF.

The V gene is TRBV12-3 or TRBV12-4, the J gene TRBJ2-4; TCRdb outputs TRBD1, but without DNA this stays unchecked. This CDR3 contains 14 residues. The CDR3 loop is CASSLTGEGNIQYF.

V is TRBV12-5 and J is TRBJ2-5. The CDR3 length is 14 residues. CDR1 is LGHNT, CDR2 FRNRAP, per germline. The CDR3 loop is CASVERTEQETQYF.

This chain joins TRBV28 and TRBJ1-5; TCRdb reports TRBD1, a call that lacks DNA to check it against. The germline V gene encodes CDR1 MDHEN and CDR2 SYDVKM. The CDR3 is made up of 15 amino acids. The CDR3 here is CASSQPGESNQPQHF.

V usage is TRBV7-8 and J usage is TRBJ1-3. The CDR3 has 16 residues. Germline assignment: CDR1 SGHVS and CDR2 FQNEAQ. The CDR3 reads CASSSRGGTAGNTIYF. Looking up the rest from reference TRBV7-8 and TRBJ1-3 gives the full variable domain: GAGVSQSPRYKVAKRGQDVALRCDPISGHVSLFWYQQALGQGPEFLTYFQNEAQLDKSGLPSDRFFAERPEGSVSTLKIQRTQQEDSAVYLCASSSRGGTAGNTIYFGEGSWLTVV.

The genes are TRBV13 and TRBJ1-4. The CDR3 sequence is 14 residues long. Germline-derived CDR1 and CDR2 are PRHDT and FYEKMQ (reference sequence). This CDR3 is CASSLRGNNEKLFF.

The chain has TRBV4-2 and TRBJ2-3. The germline V gene encodes CDR1 LGHNA and CDR2 YNFKEQ. CDR3 length: 16 residues. This CDR3 is CASSQDRGGGTDTQYF.

The rearrangement uses TRBV12-3 or TRBV12-4 and TRBJ2-1; TCRdb gives TRBD2 as the D gene, but with no DNA this cannot be confirmed. This CDR3 is built from 16 residues. CDR3 sequence: CASSLDGLAGVHEQFF.

The chain carries TRBV12-3 or TRBV12-4 and TRBJ1-5; TCRdb picks TRBD1, but there is no DNA to check that call. The CDR3 is made up of 15 amino acids. The CDR3: CASSETGWSNQPQHF.

The rearrangement joins TRBV5-1 to TRBJ1-2; checking the TCRdb D call of TRBD1 is not possible without DNA. Looked up from germline, CDR1 is SGHRS and CDR2 is YFSETQ. This CDR3 is 15 amino acids long. CDR3 amino acids: CASSLMTGASYGYTF.

The chain links TRBV18 to TRBJ2-4. This CDR3 spans 12 amino acids. The germline V gene has CDR1 KGHSH and CDR2 LQKENI. CDR3 residues: CASRTGKNIQYF.

This chain joins TRBV12-5 and TRBJ2-2. The CDR3 has 12 residues. Germline-derived CDR1 and CDR2 are LGHNT and FRNRAP. CDR3 amino acids: CASGPSKGELFF.

The rearrangement joins TRBV11-2 to TRBJ1-2; TCRdb lists TRBD1, though no DNA is available to test this call. CDR3 length equals 17 residues. CDR1 and CDR2 (germline): SGHAT, FQNNGV. CDR3 protein: CASSIGGTGSDPYGYTF.

The chain carries TRBV2 and TRBJ2-1. CDR1 and CDR2 from the germline V gene are SNHLY and FYNNEI. This CDR3 contains 14 residues. The CDR3 protein is CASSEQAGNNEQFF.